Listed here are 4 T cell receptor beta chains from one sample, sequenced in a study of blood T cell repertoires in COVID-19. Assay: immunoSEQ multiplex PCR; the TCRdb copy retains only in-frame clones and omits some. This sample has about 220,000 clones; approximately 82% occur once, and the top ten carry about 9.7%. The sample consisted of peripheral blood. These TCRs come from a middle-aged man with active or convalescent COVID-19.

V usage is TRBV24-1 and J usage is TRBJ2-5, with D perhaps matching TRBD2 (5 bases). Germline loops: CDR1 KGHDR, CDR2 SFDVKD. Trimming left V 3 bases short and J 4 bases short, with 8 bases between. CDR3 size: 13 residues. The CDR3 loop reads CATSDRGLETQYF. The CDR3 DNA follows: TGTGCCACCAGTGATCGGGGATTAGAGACCCAGTACTTC.

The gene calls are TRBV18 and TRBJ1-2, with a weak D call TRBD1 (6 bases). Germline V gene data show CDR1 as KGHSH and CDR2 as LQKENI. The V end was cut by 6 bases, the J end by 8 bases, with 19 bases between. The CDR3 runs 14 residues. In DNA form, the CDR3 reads TGTGCCAGCTCCCCAAGCGTCAAGGGGGAGGGCTACACCTTC. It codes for CASSPSVKGEGYTF.

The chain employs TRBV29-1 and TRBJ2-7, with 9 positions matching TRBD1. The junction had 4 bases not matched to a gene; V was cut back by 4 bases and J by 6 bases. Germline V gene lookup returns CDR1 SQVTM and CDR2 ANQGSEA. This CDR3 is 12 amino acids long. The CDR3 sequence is CSVAGQGPEQYF. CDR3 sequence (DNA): TGCAGCGTTGCGGGACAGGGACCCGAGCAGTACTTC.

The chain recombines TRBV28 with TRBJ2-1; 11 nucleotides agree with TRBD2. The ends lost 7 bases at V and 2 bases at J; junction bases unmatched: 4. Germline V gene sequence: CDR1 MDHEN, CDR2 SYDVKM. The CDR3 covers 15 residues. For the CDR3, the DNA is TGTGCCAGCACCCCGACTAGCGGGACCTACAATGAGCAGTTCTTC. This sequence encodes CASTPTSGTYNEQFF.